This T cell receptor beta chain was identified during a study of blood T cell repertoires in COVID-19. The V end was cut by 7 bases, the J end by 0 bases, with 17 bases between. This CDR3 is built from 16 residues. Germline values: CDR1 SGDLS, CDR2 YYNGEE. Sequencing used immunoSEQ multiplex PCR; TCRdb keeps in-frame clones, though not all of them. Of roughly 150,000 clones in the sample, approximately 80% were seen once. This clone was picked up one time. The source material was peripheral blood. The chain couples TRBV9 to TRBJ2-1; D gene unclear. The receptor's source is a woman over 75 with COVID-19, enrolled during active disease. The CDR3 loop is CASAVSGPNSYNEQFF. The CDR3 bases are TGTGCCAGCGCCGTGTCAGGTCCGAACTCCTACAATGAGCAGTTCTTC. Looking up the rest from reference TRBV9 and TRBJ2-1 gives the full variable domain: DSGVTQTPKHLITATGQRVTLRCSPRSGDLSVYWYQQSLDQGLQFLIQYYNGEERAKGNILERFSAQQFPDLHSELNLSSLELGDSALYFCASAVSGPNSYNEQFFGPGTRLTVL.